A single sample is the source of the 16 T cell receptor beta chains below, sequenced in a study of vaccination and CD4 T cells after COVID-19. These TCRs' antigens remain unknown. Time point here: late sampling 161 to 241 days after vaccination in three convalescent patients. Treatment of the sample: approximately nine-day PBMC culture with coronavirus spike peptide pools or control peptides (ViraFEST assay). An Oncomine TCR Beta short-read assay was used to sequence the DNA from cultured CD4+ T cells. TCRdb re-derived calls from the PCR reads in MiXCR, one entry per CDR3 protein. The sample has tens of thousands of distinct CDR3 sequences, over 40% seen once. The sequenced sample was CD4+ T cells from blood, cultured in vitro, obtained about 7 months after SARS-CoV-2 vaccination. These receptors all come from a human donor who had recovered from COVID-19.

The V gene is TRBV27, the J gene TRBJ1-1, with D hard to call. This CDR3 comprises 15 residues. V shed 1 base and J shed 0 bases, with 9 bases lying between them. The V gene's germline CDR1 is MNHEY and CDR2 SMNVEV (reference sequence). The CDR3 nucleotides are TGTGCCAGCAGTTTATGGGGAAATATGAACACTGAAGCTTTCTTT. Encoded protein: CASSLWGNMNTEAFF.

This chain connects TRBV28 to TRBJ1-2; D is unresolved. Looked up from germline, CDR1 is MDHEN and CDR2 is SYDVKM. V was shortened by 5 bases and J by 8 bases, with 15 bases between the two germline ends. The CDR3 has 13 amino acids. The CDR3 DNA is TGTGCCAGCAGTCCCATGCGGGTGGAAGGCTACACCTTC. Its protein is CASSPMRVEGYTF.

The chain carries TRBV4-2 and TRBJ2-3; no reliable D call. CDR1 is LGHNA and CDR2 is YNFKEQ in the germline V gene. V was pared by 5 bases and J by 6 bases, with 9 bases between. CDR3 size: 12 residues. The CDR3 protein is CASSSQTDTQYF. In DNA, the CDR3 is TGTGCCAGCAGCTCCCAAACGGATACGCAGTATTTT.

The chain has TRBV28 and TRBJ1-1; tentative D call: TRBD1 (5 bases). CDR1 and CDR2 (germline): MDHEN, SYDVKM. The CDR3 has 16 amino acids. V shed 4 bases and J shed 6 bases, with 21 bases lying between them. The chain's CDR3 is CASSSRTGPRVPEAFF. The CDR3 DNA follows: TGTGCCAGCAGTTCCCGGACGGGACCTAGGGTCCCTGAAGCTTTCTTT. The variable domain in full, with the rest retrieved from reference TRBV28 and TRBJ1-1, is DVKVTQSSRYLVKRTGEKVFLECVQDMDHENMFWYRQDPGLGLRLIYFSYDVKMKEKGDIPEGYSVSREKKERFSLILESASTNQTSMYLCASSSRTGPRVPEAFFGQGTRLTVV.

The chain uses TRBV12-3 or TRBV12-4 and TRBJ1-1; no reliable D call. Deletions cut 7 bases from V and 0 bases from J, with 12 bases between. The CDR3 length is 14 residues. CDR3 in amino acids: CASTPGRMNTEAFF. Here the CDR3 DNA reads TGTGCCAGCACCCCGGGCCGCATGAACACTGAAGCTTTCTTT.

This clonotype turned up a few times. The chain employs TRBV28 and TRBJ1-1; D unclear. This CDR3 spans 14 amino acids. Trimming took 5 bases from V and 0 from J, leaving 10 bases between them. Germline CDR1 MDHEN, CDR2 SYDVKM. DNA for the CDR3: TGTGCCAGCAGTAGCCCCCCCATGAACACTGAAGCTTTCTTT. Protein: CASSSPPMNTEAFF.

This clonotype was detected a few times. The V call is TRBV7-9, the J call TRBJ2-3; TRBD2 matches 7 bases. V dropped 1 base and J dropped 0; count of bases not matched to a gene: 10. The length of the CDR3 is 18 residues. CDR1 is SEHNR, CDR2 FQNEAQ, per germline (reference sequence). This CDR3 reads CASSLGGRASRSTDTQYF. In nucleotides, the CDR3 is TGTGCCAGCAGCTTAGGAGGGAGGGCTAGCCGTAGCACAGATACGCAGTATTTT.

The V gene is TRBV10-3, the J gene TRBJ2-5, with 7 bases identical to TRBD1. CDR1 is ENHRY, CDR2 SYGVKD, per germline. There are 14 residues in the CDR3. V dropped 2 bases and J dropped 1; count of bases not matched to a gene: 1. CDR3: CAISERDSQETQYF. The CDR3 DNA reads TGTGCCATCAGTGAGCGGGACAGCCAAGAGACCCAGTACTTC.

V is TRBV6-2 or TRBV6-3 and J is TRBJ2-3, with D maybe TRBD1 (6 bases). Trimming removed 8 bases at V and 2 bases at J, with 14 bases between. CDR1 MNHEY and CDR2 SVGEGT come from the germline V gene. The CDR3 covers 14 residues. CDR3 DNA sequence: TGTGCCAGCCAAGATCAGGGGAACACAGATACGCAGTATTTT. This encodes CASQDQGNTDTQYF.

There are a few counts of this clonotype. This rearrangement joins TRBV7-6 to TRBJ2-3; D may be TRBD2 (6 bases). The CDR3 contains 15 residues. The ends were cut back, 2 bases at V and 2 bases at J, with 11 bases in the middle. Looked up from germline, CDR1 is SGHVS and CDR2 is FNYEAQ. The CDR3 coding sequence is TGTGCCAGCAGCTTAAGGTGGAGGGCCACAGATACGCAGTATTTT. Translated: CASSLRWRATDTQYF. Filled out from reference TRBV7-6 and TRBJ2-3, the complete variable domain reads GAGVSQSPRYKVTKRGQDVALRCDPISGHVSLYWYRQALGQGPEFLTYFNYEAQQDKSGLPNDRFSAERPEGSISTLTIQRTEQRDSAMYRCASSLRWRATDTQYFGPGTRLTVL.

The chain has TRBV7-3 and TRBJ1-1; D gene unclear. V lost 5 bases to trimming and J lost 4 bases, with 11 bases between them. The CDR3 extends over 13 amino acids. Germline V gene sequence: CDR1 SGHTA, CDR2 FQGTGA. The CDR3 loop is CASSQSLGTEAFF. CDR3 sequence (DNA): TGTGCCAGCAGCCAGTCCTTGGGCACTGAAGCTTTCTTT.

In DNA, the CDR3 is TGTGCCAGCAGTCCAATAATTAAACGGGAGAATCAGCCCCAGCATTTT. As protein: CASSPIIKRENQPQHF. The chain recombines TRBV27 with TRBJ1-5; no clear D gene. This CDR3 spans 16 amino acids. Per germline, CDR1 MNHEY and CDR2 SMNVEV (reference sequence). V lost 5 bases, J lost 4 bases, and 18 bases lay in between.

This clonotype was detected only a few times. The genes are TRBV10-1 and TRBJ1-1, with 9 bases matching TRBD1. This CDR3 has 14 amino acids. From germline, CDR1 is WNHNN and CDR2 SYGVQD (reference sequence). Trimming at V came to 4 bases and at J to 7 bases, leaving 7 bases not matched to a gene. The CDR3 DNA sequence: TGCGCCAGCAGTGCCGGGGGACAGGGTGTTGAAGCTTTCTTT. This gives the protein CASSAGGQGVEAFF.

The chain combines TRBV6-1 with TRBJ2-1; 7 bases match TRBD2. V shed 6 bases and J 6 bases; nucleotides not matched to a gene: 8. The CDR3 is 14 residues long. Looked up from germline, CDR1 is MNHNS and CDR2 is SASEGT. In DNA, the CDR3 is TGTGCCAGCAGCCCGGGGGGACTACTCAATGAGCAGTTCTTC. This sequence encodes CASSPGGLLNEQFF.

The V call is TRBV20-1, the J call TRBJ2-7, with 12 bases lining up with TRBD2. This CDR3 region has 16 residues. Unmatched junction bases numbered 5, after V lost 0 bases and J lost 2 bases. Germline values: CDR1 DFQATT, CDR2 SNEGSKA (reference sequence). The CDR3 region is CSARELAGGSPYEQYF. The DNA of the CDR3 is TGCAGTGCTAGAGAACTAGCGGGAGGCAGTCCCTACGAGCAGTACTTC.

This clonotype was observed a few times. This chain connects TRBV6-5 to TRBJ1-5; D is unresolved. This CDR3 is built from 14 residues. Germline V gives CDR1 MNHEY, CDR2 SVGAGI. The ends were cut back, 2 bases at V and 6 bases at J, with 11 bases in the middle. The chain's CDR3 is CASSYTRSGQPQHF. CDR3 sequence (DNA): TGTGCCAGCAGTTACACGAGATCAGGTCAGCCCCAGCATTTT.